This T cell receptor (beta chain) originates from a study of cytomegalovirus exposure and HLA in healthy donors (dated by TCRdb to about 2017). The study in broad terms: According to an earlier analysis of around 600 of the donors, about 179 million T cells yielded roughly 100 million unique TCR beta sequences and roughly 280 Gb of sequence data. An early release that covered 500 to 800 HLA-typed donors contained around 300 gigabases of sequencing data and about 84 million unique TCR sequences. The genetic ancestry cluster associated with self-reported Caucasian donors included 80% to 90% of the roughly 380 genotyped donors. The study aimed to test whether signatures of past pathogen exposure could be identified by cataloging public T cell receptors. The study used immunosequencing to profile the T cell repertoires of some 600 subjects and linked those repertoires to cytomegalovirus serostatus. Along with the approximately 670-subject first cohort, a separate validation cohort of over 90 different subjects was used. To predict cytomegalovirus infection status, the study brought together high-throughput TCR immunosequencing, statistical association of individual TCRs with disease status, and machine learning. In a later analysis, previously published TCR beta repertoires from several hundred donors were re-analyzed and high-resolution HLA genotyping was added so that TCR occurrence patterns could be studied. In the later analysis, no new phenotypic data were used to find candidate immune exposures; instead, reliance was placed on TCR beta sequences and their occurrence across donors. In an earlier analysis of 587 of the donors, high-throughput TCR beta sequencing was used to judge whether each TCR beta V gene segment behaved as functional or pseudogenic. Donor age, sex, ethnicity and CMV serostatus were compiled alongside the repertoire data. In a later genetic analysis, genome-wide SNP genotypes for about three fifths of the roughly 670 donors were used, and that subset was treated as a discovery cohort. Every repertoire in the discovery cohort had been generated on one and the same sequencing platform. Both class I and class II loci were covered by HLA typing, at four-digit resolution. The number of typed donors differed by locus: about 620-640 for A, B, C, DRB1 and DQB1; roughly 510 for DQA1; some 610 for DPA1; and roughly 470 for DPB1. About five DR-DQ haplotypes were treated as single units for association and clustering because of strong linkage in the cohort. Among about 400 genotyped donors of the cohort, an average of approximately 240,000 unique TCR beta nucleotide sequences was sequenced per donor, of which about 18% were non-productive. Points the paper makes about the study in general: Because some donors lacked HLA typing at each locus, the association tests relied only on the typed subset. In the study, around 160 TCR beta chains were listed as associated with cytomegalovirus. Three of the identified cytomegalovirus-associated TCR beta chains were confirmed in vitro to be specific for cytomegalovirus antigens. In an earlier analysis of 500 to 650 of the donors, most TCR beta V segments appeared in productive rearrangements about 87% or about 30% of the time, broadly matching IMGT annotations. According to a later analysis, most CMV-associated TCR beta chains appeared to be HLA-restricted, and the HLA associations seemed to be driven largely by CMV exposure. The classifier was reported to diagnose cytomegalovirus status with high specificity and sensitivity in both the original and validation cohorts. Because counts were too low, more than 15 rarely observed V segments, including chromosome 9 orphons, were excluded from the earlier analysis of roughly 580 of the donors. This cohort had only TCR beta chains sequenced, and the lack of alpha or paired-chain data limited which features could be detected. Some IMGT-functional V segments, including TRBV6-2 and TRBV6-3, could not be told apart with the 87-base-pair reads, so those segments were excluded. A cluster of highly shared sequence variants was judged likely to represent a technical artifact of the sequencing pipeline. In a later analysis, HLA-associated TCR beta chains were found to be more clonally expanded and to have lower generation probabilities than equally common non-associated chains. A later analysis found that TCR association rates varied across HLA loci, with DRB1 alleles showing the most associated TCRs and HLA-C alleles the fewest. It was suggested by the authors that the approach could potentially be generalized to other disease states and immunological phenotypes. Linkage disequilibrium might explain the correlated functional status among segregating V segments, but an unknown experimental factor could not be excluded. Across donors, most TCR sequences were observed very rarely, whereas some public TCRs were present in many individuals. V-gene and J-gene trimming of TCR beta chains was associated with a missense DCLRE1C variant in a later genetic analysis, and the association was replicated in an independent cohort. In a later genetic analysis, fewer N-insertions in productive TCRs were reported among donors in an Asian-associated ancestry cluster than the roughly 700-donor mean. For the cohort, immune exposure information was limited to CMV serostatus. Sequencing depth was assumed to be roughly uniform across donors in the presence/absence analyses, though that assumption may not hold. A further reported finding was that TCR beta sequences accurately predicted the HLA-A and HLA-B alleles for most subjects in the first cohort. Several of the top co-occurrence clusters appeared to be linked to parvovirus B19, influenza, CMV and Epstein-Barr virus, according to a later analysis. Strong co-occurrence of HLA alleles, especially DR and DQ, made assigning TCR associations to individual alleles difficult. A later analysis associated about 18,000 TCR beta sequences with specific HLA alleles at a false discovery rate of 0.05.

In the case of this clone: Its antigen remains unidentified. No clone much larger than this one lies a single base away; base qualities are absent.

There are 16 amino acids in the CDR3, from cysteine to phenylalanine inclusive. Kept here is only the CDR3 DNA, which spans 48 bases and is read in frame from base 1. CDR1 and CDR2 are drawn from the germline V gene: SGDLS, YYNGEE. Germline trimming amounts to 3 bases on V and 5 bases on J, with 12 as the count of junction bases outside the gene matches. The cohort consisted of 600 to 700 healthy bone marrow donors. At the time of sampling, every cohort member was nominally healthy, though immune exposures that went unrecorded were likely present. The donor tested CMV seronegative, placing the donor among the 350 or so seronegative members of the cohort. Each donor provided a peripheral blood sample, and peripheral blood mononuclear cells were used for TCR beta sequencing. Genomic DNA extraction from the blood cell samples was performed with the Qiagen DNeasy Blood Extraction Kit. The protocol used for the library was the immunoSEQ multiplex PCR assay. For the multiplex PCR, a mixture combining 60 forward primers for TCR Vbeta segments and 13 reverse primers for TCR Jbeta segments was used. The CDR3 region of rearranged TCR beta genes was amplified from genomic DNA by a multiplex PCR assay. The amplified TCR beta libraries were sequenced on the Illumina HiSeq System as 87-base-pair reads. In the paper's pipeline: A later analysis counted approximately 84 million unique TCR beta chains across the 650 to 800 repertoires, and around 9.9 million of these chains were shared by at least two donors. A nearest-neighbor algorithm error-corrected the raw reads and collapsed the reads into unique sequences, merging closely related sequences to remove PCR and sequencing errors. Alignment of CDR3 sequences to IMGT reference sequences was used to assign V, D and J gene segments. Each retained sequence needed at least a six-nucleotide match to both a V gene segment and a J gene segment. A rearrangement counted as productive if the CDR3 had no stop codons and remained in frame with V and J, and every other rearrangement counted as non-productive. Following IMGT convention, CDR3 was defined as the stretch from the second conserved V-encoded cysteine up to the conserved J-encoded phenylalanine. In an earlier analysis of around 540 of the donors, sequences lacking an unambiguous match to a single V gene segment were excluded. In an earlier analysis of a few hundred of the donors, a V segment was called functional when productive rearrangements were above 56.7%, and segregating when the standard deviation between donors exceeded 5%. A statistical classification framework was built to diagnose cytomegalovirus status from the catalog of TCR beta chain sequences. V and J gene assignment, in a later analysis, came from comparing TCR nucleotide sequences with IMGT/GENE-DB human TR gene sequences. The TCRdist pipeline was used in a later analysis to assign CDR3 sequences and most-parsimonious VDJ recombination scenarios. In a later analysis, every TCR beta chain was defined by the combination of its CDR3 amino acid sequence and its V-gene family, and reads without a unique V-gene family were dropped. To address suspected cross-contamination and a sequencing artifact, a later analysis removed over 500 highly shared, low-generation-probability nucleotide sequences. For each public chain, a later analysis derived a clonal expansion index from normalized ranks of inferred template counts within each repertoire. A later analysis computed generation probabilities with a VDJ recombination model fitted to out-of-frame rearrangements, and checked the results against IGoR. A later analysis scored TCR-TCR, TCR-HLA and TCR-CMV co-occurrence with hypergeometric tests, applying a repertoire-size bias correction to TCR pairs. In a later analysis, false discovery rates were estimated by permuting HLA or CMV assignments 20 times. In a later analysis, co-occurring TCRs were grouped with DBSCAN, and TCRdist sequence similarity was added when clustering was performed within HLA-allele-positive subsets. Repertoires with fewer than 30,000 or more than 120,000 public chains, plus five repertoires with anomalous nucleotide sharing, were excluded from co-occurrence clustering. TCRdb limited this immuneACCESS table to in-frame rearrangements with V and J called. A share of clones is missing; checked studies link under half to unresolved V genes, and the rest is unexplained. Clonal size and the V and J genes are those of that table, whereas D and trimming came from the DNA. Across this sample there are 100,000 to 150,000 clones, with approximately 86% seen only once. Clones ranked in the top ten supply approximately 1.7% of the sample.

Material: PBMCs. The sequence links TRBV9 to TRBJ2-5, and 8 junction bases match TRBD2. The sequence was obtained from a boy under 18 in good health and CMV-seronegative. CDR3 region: CASSASLLREGETQYF. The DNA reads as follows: TGTGCCAGCAGCGCCTCTCTCCTACGGGAGGGGGAGACCCAGTACTTC.